This T cell receptor beta chain was sequenced in a study of CD8 T cells in Susac syndrome. The CDR3 contains 14 residues. Germline-derived CDR1 and CDR2 are KGHSH and LQKENI. Trimming removed 1 base at V and 2 bases at J, with 6 bases between. The sequenced target, TCR beta, came from blood CD8+ and CD4+ T cells. Random hexamers were used to reverse transcribe the RNA input (0.5 to 1 ug). A single record per CDR3 protein comes from TCRdb applying MiXCR to the immunoSEQ multiplex PCR reads. The data contain about 150,000 distinct CDR3 sequences, approximately 94% of them singletons. This sequence was found in a human donor with Susac syndrome. The V gene is TRBV18, the J gene TRBJ1-3; D might be TRBD1 (5 bases). The sequencing sample was made of CD4+ T cells from PBMCs. CDR3 sequence reads: CASSPQGTGNTIYF. The CDR3 DNA follows: TGTGCCAGCTCACCACAGGGGACTGGAAACACCATATATTTT.